This T cell receptor beta chain was sequenced during a study of blood T cell repertoires in COVID-19. Overall study: PBMCs, B-cell-depleted T cells, or T cells were the source of the cDNA or gDNA that made up the material.

Methods used by the authors: Amplifying reference gene primers gave estimates of nucleated cell counts. Profiling relied on immunoSEQ multiplex PCR, and the TCRdb table lists in-frame clones only, not all of them. V, J and clone size derive from that table, while D and trimming were established from the DNA sequence. Of approximately 230,000 clones listed, 80% to 90% are singletons. What was sequenced was peripheral blood. This clonotype originated in a young man with active or convalescent COVID-19.

CDR3 sequence (DNA): TGTGCCAGCAGCCCTCATGGGGGGATTGAGACCCAGTACTTC. Amino acids: CASSPHGGIETQYF. The gene calls are TRBV14 and TRBJ2-5; possibly TRBD2 for D (6 bases). Per germline, CDR1 SGHDN and CDR2 FVKESK. Trimming pared 4 bases from V and 5 bases from J, leaving 14 bases between. This CDR3 region has 14 residues.